This TCR beta chain was recovered during a study of T cells of healthy individuals. TCRdb reprocessed the 5' RACE reads with MiXCR, giving one entry per CDR3 protein. This table holds some 82,000 distinct CDR3 sequences, about 5.5% found once. The V end lost 0 bases, the J end lost 2 bases, and 14 bases lay between the germline ends. The germline CDR1 and CDR2 sequences are SGHTA and FQGNSA. This CDR3 is 16 amino acids long. The TCR was taken from a female donor in good health. The gene calls are TRBV7-2 and TRBJ2-7; no definite D call. The CDR3 DNA reads TGTGCCAGCAGCTTAGCGCTCCCAAGCCCCCCCTACGAGCAGTACTTC. It encodes CASSLALPSPPYEQYF.